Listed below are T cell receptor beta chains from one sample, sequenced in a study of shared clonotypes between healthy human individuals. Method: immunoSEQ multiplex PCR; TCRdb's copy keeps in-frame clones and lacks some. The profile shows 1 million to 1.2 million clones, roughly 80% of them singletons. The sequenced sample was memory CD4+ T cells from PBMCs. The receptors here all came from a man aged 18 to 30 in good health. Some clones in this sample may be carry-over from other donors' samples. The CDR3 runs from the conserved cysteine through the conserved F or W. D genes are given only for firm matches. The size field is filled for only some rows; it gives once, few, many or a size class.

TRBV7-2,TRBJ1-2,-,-,TGTGCCAGCAGCTTAGTACGGGCGCGGGGCTACACCTTC,CASSLVRARGYTF
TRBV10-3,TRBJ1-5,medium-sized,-,TGTGCCATCGGAACCGATAGCAATCAGCCCCAGCATTTT,CAIGTDSNQPQHF
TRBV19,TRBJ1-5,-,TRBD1,TGTGCCAGTAGGGAACAGGGGGGTAGCAATCAGCCCCAGCATTTT,CASREQGGSNQPQHF
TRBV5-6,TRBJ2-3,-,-,TGTGCCAGCAGCCTGACTCCTAGATACACAGATACGCAGTATTTT,CASSLTPRYTDTQYF
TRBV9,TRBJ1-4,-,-,TGTGCCAGCAGCGTAGGGCAGGGTTGGTATGAAAAACTGTTTTTT,CASSVGQGWYEKLFF
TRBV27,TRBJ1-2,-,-,TGTGCCAGCAGCGTCTCCAGGGGATTTTATGGCTACACCTTC,CASSVSRGFYGYTF
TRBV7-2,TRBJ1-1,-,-,TGTGCCAGCAGCTTATGGGTGAACACTGAAGCTTTCTTT,CASSLWVNTEAFF
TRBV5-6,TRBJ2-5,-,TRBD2,TGTGCCAGCAGCCTCTTCAAGACTAGCGGACAAGAGACCCAGTACTTC,CASSLFKTSGQETQYF
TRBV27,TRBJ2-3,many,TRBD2,TGTGCCAGCAGTTCCAATGGCGGACTAGCGGGCGGGGATACGCAGTATTTT,CASSSNGGLAGGDTQYF
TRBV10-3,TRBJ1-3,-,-,TGTGCCAGCACTCCGGGACTGAGTTCTGGAAACACCATATATTTT,CASTPGLSSGNTIYF
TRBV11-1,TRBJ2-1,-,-,TGTGCCAGCAGCCGGGCCACCACTAGTTACAATGAGCAGTTCTTC,CASSRATTSYNEQFF
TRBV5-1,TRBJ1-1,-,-,TGCGCCAGCAGCTTTGGTGTCCTCAACACTGAAGCTTTCTTT,CASSFGVLNTEAFF
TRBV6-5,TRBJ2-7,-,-,TGTGCCACCAAGACCTCCCCGGCTAGCTCCTACGAGCAGTACTTC,CATKTSPASSYEQYF
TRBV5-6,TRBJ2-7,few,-,TGTGCCAGCAGCTACGCGGCCTACGAGCAGTACTTC,CASSYAAYEQYF
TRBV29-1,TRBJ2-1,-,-,TGCAGCGCTAGAAACAGGGACACCTACAATGAGCAGTTCTTC,CSARNRDTYNEQFF
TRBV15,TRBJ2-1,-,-,TGTGCCACCAGGGAATCGGGACTTCTAGATGAGCAGTTCTTC,CATRESGLLDEQFF
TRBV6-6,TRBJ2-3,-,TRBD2,TGTGCCAGCAGTGGACTAGCAGTCATCGCAGATACGCAGTATTTT,CASSGLAVIADTQYF
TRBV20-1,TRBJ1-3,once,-,TGCAGTGCCTCGGACGGAAACACCATATATTTT,CSASDGNTIYF
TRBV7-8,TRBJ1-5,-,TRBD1,TGTGCCAGCAGCTTAGGGGGACAGGGTTCCAATCAGCCCCAGCATTTT,CASSLGGQGSNQPQHF
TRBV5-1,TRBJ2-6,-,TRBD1,TGCGCCAGCAGCCTCACCGGGACAGGGTCTGGGGCCAACGTCCTGACTTTC,CASSLTGTGSGANVLTF
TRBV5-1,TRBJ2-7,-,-,TGCGCCAGCAGCGAGCAGGGGGGCACCTACGAGCAGTACTTC,CASSEQGGTYEQYF
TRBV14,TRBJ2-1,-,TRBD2,TGTGCCAGCAGCCAACTAGCGGGAGGGCCTCGAGACAATGAGCAGTTCTTC,CASSQLAGGPRDNEQFF
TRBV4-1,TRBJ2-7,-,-,TGCGCCAGCAGCCAAGTCTCCTACGAGCAGTACTTC,CASSQVSYEQYF
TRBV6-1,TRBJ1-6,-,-,TGTGCCAGCAGGGGATCCAGAGTGGGTTCACCCCTCCACTTT,CASRGSRVGSPLHF
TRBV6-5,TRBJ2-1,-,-,TGTGCCAGCAGTTGGGGTGGGTATGAGCAGTTCTTC,CASSWGGYEQFF
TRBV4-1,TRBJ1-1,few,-,TGCGCCAGCAGCCAAGGTGGGTTTTCAGAGGCTTTCTTT,CASSQGGFSEAFF
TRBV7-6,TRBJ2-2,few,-,TGTGCCAGCGGAACTACGTCAAACACCGGGGAGCTGTTTTTT,CASGTTSNTGELFF
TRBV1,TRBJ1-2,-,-,TGCACCAGCAGCCAAGATCGGACCGACCAAGGCCTCGGCTACACCTTC,CTSSQDRTDQGLGYTF
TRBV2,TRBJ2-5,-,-,TGTGCCAGCAGCGCCCAAGAGACCCAGTACTTC,CASSAQETQYF
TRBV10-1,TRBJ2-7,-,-,TGCGCCAGCAAGGAGGTGCCCAGCGAACACTACGAGCAGTACTTC,CASKEVPSEHYEQYF
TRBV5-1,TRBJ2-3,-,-,TGCGCCAGCACCCCTGGGGGGGCCACAGATACGCAGTATTTT,CASTPGGATDTQYF
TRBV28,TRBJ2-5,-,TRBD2,TGTGCCAGCAAGAGTAGCGGGAGGGCCGGACTTGAGACCCAGTACTTC,CASKSSGRAGLETQYF
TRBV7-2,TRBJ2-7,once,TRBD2,TGTGCCAGCAGCTTAATGCGACTAGCGGCTGGGGCCGAGCAGTACTTC,CASSLMRLAAGAEQYF
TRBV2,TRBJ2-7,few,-,TGTGCCAGCACCAGAGAAAGGGGAGAGGCGGGGGAGCAGTACTTC,CASTRERGEAGEQYF
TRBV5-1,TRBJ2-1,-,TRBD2,TGCGCCAGCAGCCCGCTTGCGGGAGGGACGGCCAATGAGCAGTTCTTC,CASSPLAGGTANEQFF
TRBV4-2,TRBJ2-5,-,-,TGTGCCAGCAGCCAGGGGAAAGAGACCCAGTACTTC,CASSQGKETQYF
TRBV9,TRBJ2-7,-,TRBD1,TGTGCCAGCAGCGCAGGACAGGGAATTTTCTACGAGCAGTACTTC,CASSAGQGIFYEQYF
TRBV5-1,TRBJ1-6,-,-,TGCGCCAGCAGCTTGGGACAGTCGAATTCACCCCTCCACTTT,CASSLGQSNSPLHF
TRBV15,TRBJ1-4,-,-,TGTGCCACCAGCAGACCCATTGCAACTAATGAAAAACTGTTTTTT,CATSRPIATNEKLFF
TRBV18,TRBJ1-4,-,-,TGTGCCAGCTCATATGGACAGCCGACGTATGGAACTAATGAAAAACTGTTTTTT,CASSYGQPTYGTNEKLFF
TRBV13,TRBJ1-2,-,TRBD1,TGTGCCAGCAGCGTTATGGGGACAGGGGGCAGAGGCTACACCTTC,CASSVMGTGGRGYTF
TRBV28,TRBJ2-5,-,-,TGTGCCAGCAGCTCCGACAGGTACGAGGAGACCCAGTACTTC,CASSSDRYEETQYF
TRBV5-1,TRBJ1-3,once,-,TGCGCCAGCAGCATCGACAGCTTCTCTGGAAACACCATATATTTT,CASSIDSFSGNTIYF
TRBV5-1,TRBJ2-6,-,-,TGCGCCAGCAGCCCTCAGCCGGGAAGTAGCTCTGGGGCCAACGTCCTGACTTTC,CASSPQPGSSSGANVLTF
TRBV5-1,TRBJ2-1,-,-,TGCGCCAGCAGCCGGGACTCCGGGTCCTACAATGAGCAGTTCTTC,CASSRDSGSYNEQFF
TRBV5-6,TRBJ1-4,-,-,TGTGCCAGCAGCTCTGGACATATTAATGAAAAACTGTTTTTT,CASSSGHINEKLFF
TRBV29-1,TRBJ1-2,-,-,TGCAGCGTTGCCTCCGGGACACTGTCAAACTATGGCTACACCTTC,CSVASGTLSNYGYTF
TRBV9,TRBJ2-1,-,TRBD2,TGTGCCAGCAGCGTGGGCGCGCGGGAGGGTGGTGAGCAGTTCTTC,CASSVGAREGGEQFF
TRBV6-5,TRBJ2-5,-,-,TGTGCCAGCAGTTACACTGACAGAGAAGGGACCCAGTACTTC,CASSYTDREGTQYF